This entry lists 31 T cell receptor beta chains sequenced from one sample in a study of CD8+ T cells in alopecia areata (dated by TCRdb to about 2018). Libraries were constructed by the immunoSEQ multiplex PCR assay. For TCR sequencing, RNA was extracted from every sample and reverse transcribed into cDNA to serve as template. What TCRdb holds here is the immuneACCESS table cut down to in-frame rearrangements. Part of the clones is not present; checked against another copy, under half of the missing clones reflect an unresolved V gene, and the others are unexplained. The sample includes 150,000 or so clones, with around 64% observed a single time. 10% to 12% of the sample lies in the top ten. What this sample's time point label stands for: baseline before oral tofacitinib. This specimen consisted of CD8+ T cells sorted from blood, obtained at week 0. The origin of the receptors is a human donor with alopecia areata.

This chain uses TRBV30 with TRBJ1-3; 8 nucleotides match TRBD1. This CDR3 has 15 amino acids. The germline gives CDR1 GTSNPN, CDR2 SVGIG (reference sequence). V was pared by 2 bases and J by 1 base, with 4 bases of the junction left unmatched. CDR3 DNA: TGTGCCTGGAGTCTGACAGGGGTATCTGGAAACACCATATATTTT. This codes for CAWSLTGVSGNTIYF.

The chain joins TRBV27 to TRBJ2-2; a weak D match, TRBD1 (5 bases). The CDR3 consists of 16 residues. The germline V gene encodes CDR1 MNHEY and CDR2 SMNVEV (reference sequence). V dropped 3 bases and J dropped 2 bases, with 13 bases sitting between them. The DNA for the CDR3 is TGTGCCAGCAGTTTCAAGGGGTTGGTTAACACCGGGGAGCTGTTTTTT. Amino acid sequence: CASSFKGLVNTGELFF.

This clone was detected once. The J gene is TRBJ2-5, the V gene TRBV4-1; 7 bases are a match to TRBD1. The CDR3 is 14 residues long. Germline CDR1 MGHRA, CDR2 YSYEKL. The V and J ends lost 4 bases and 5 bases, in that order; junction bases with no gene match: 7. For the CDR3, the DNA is TGCGCCAGCAGCCTAGACAGGGCAATGGAGACCCAGTACTTC. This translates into CASSLDRAMETQYF.

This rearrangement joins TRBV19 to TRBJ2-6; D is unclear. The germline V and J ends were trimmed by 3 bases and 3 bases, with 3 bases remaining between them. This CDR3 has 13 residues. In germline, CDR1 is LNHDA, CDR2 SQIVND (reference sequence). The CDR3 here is CASSISGANVLTF. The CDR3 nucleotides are TGTGCCAGTAGTATTAGTGGGGCCAACGTCCTGACTTTC.

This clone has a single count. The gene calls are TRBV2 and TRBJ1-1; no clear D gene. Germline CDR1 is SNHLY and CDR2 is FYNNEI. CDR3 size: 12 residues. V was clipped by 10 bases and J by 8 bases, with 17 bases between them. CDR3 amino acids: CAIPKTVREAFF. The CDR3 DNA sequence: TGTGCCATCCCTAAAACAGTCAGGGAAGCTTTCTTT.

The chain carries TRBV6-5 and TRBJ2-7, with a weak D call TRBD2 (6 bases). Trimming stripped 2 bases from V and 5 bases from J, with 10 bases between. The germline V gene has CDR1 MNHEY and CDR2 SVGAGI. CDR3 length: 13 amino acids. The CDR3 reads CASSYKGRNEQYF. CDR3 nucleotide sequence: TGTGCCAGCAGTTACAAGGGGAGGAACGAGCAGTACTTC.

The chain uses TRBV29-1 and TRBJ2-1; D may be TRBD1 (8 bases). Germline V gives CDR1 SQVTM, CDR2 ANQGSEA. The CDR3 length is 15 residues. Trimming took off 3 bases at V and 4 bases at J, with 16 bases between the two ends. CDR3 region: CSVDGLQGGYNEQFF. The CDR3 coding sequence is TGCAGCGTTGACGGGTTACAGGGGGGGTACAATGAGCAGTTCTTC.

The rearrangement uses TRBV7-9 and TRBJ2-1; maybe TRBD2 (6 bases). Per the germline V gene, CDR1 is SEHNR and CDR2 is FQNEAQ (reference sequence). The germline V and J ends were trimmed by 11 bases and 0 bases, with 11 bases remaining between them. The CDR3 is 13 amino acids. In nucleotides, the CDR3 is TGTGCCTGTGCGGGGAACTCCTACAATGAGCAGTTCTTC. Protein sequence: CACAGNSYNEQFF.

CDR3 nucleotide sequence: TGCAGCGTAAGACTCCCAAACACAGATACGCAGTATTTT. Translation gives CSVRLPNTDTQYF. This sequence joins TRBV29-1 and TRBJ2-3; D unclear. Trimming left V 6 bases short and J 2 bases short, with 12 bases between. The CDR3 totals 13 residues. Germline-derived CDR1 and CDR2 are SQVTM and ANQGSEA.

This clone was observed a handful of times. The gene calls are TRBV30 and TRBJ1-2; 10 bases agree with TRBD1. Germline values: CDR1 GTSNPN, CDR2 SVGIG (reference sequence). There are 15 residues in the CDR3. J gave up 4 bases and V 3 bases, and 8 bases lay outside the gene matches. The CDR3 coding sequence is TGTGCCTGGAGGGGAAGACAGGGGGCCGGCTATGGCTACACCTTC. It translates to CAWRGRQGAGYGYTF. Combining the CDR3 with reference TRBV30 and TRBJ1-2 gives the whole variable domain SQTIHQWPATLVQPVGSPLSLECTVEGTSNPNLYWYRQAAGRGLQLLFYSVGIGQISSEVPQNLSASRPQDRQFILSSKKLLLSDSGFYLCAWRGRQGAGYGYTFGSGTRLTVV.

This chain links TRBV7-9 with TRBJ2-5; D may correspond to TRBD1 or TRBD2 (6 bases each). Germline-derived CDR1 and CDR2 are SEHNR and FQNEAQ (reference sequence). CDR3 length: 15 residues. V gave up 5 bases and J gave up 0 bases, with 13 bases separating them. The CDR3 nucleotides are TGTGCCAGCAGCGGTGGGGGGCCCCACCAAGAGACCCAGTACTTC. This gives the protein CASSGGGPHQETQYF. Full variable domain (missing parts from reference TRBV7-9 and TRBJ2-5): DTGVSQNPRHKITKRGQNVTFRCDPISEHNRLYWYRQTLGQGPEFLTYFQNEAQLEKSRLLSDRFSAERPKGSFSTLEIQRTEQGDSAMYLCASSGGGPHQETQYFGPGTRLLVL.

CDR3 sequence (DNA): TGTGCCAGCCCCGCAGTTGAAGCTTTCTTT. Its translation: CASPAVEAFF. The chain has TRBV2 and TRBJ1-1; unclear D gene. V shed 8 bases and J shed 7 bases, with 8 bases lying between them. This CDR3 region has 10 residues. From germline, CDR1 is SNHLY and CDR2 FYNNEI.

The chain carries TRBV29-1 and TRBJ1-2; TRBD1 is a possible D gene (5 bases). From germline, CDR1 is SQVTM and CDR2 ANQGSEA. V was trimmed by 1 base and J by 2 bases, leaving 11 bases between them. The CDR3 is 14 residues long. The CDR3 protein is CSVEGSGTNYGYTF. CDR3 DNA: TGCAGCGTTGAAGGCTCCGGGACCAACTATGGCTACACCTTC. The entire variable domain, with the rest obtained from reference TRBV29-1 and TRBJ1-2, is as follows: SAVISQKPSRDICQRGTSLTIQCQVDSQVTMMFWYRQQPGQSLTLIATANQGSEATYESGFVIDKFPISRPNLTFSTLTVSNMSPEDSSIYLCSVEGSGTNYGYTFGSGTRLTVV.

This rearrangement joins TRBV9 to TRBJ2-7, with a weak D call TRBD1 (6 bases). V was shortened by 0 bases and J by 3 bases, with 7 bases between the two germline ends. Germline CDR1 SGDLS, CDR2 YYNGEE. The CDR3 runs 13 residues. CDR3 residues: CASSVEDSYEQYF. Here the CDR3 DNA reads TGTGCCAGCAGCGTAGAGGACAGCTACGAGCAGTACTTC. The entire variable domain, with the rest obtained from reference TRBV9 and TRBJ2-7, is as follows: DSGVTQTPKHLITATGQRVTLRCSPRSGDLSVYWYQQSLDQGLQFLIQYYNGEERAKGNILERFSAQQFPDLHSELNLSSLELGDSALYFCASSVEDSYEQYFGPGTRLTVT.

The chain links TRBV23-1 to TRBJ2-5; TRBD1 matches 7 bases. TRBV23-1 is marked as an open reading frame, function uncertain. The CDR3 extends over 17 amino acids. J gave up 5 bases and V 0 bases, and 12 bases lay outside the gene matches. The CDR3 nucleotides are TGCGCCAGCAGTCAATCGGGCCCGGACAGGTGGCTGGAGACCCAGTACTTC. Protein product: CASSQSGPDRWLETQYF.

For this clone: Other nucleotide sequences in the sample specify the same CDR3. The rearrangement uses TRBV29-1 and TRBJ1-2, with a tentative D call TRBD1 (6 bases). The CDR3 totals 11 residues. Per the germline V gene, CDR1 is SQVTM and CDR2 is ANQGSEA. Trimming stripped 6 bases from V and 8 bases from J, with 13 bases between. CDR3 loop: CSVVQGGGYTF. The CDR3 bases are TGCAGCGTAGTACAGGGCGGAGGCTACACCTTC. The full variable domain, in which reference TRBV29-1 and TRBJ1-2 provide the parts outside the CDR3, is SAVISQKPSRDICQRGTSLTIQCQVDSQVTMMFWYRQQPGQSLTLIATANQGSEATYESGFVIDKFPISRPNLTFSTLTVSNMSPEDSSIYLCSVVQGGGYTFGSGTRLTVV.

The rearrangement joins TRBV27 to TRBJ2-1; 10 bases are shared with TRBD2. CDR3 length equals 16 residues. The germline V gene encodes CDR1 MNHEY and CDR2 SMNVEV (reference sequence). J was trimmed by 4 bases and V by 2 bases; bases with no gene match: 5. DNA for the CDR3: TGTGCCAGCAGTTTAGAGTCTAGCGGGGGTTACAATGAGCAGTTCTTC. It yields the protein CASSLESSGGYNEQFF.

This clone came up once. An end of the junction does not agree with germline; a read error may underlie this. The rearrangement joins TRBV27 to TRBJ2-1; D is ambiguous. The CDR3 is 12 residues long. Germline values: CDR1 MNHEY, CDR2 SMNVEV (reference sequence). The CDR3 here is CTSSQARNEQFF. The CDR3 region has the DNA TGTACCAGCAGTCAAGCTAGGAATGAGCAGTTCTTC.

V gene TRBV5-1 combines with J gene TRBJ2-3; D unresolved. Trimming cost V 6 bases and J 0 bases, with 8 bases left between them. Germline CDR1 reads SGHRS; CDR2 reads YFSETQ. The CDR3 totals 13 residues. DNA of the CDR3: TGCGCCAGCACGGAGTCTAGCACAGATACGCAGTATTTT. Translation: CASTESSTDTQYF.

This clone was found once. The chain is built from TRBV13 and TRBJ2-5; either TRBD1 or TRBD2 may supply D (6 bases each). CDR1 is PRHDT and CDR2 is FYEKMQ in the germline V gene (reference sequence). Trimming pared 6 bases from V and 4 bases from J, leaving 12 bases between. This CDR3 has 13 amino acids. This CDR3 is CASRGGGGETQYF. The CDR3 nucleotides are TGTGCCAGCAGAGGTGGAGGGGGAGAGACCCAGTACTTC.

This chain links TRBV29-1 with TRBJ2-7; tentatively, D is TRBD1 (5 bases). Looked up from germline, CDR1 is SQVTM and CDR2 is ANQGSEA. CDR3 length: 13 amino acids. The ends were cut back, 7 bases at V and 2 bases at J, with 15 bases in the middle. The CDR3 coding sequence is TGCAGCGCCATAATAGGGGTACCCTACGAGCAGTACTTC. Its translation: CSAIIGVPYEQYF.

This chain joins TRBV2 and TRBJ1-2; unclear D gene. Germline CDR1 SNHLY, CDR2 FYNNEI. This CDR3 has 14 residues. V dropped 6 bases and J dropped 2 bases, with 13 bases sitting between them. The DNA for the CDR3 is TGTGCCAGCAGGTCTCTAGGCTCAAACTATGGCTACACCTTC. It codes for CASRSLGSNYGYTF. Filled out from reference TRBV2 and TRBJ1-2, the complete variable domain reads EPEVTQTPSHQVTQMGQEVILRCVPISNHLYFYWYRQILGQKVEFLVSFYNNEISEKSEIFDDQFSVERPDGSNFTLKIRSTKLEDSAMYFCASRSLGSNYGYTFGSGTRLTVV.

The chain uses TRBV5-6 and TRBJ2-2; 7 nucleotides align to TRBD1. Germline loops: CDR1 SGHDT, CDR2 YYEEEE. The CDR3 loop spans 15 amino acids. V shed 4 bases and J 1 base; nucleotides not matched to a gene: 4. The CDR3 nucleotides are TGTGCCAGCAGCCCGGACAGGATGAACACCGGGGAGCTGTTTTTT. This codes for CASSPDRMNTGELFF.

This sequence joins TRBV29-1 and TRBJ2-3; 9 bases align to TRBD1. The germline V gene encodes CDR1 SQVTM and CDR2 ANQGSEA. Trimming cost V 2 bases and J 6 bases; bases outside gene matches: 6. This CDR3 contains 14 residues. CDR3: CSVERTGAPDTQYF. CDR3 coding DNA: TGCAGCGTTGAAAGGACAGGGGCTCCGGATACGCAGTATTTT.

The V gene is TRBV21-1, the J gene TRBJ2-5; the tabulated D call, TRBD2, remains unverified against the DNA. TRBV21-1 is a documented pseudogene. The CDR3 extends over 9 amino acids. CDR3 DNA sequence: TGTGCCCCCCGGACTCAGGAGTACTTC. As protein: CAPRTQEYF.

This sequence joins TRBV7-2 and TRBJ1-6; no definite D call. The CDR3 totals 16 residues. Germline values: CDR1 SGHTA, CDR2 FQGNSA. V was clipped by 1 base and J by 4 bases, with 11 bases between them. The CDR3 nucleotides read TGTGCCAGCAGCTTAGAACCTCGAGGATATAATTCACCCCTCCACTTT. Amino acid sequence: CASSLEPRGYNSPLHF.

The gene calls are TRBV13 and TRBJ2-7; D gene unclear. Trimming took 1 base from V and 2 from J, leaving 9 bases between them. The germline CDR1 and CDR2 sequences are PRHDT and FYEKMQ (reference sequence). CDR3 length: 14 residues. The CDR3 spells CASSLEGRPYEQYF. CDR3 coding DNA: TGTGCCAGCAGCTTAGAGGGTCGGCCCTACGAGCAGTACTTC. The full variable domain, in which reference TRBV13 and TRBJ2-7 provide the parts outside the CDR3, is AAGVIQSPRHLIKEKRETATLKCYPIPRHDTVYWYQQGPGQDPQFLISFYEKMQSDKGSIPDRFSAQQFSDYHSELNMSSLELGDSALYFCASSLEGRPYEQYFGPGTRLTVT.

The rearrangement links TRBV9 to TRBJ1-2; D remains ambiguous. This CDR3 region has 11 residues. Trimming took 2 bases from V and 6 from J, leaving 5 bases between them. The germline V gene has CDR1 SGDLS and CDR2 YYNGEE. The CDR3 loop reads CASSVSNGYTF. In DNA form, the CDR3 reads TGTGCCAGCAGCGTGTCCAATGGCTACACCTTC.

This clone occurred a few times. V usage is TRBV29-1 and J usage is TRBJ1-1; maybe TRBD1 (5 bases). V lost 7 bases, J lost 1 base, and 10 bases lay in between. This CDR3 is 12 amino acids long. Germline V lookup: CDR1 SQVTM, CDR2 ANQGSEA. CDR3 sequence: CSGGTGNTEAFF. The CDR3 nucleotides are TGCAGCGGGGGGACGGGGAACACTGAAGCTTTCTTT.

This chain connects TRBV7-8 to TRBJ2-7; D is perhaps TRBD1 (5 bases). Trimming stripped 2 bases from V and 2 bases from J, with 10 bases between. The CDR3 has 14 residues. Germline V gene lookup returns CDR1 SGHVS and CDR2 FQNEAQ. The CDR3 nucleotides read TGTGCCAGCAGCTTAAAAGGGGCGGCCTACGAGCAGTACTTC. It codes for CASSLKGAAYEQYF.

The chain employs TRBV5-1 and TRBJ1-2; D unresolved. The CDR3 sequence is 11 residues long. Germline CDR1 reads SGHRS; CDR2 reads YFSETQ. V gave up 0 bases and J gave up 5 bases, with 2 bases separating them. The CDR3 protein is CASSLGYGYTF. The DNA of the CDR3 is TGCGCCAGCAGCTTGGGTTATGGCTACACCTTC. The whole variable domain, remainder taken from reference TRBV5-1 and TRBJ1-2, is KAGVTQTPRYLIKTRGQQVTLSCSPISGHRSVSWYQQTPGQGLQFLFEYFSETQRNKGNFPGRFSGRQFSNSRSEMNVSTLELGDSALYLCASSLGYGYTFGSGTRLTVV.